Listed below are T cell receptor beta chains from one sample, sequenced in a study of response to subunit inactivated influenza vaccine. Each CDR3 protein is one row after TCRdb ran MiXCR on the RT-PCR reads. Among hundreds of thousands of distinct CDR3 sequences listed, about 25% were seen once. Sequencing was performed on CD4+ T cells sorted from PBMCs, taken more than 4 days after vaccination. The receptors were sampled from a man aged 50 or older who received an inactivated influenza vaccine. Each CDR3 is given with its conserved first and last residue. Each record gives: J gene, V gene, clone size, D gene, CDR3 protein, CDR3 DNA. The D gene is left open where the match is weak. Clone size, where shown, is once, few, many, or a class for clones that have expanded.

j_call: TRBJ2-7; v_call: TRBV20-1; clone_size: .; d_call: .; cdr3_aa: CSAREGIVQYF; cdr3_nt: TGCAGTGCTAGAGAGGGGATAGTGCAGTACTTC
j_call: TRBJ2-3; v_call: TRBV9; clone_size: few; d_call: .; cdr3_aa: CASSDGGPGGTDTQYF; cdr3_nt: TGTGCCAGCAGCGACGGGGGCCCCGGGGGCACAGATACGCAGTATTTT
j_call: TRBJ1-5; v_call: TRBV29-1; clone_size: .; d_call: .; cdr3_aa: CSVTDSSNQPQHF; cdr3_nt: TGCAGCGTCACGGACAGTAGCAATCAGCCCCAGCATTTT
j_call: TRBJ2-7; v_call: TRBV28; clone_size: .; d_call: .; cdr3_aa: CASRRTGPLYEQYF; cdr3_nt: TGTGCCAGCAGGCGCACAGGCCCCCTCTACGAGCAGTACTTC
j_call: TRBJ2-3; v_call: TRBV27; clone_size: few; d_call: .; cdr3_aa: CASTSAKPQRGTDTQYF; cdr3_nt: TGTGCCAGCACCTCGGCCAAACCTCAACGGGGCACAGATACGCAGTATTTT
j_call: TRBJ1-1; v_call: TRBV29-1; clone_size: .; d_call: .; cdr3_aa: CSVEDGLGRGTEAFF; cdr3_nt: TGCAGCGTTGAAGATGGTTTGGGGAGGGGCACTGAAGCTTTCTTT
j_call: TRBJ2-1; v_call: TRBV29-1; clone_size: .; d_call: TRBD2; cdr3_aa: CSVGTGLAGLTEFF; cdr3_nt: TGCAGCGTCGGTACGGGACTAGCGGGATTGACAGAGTTCTTC
j_call: TRBJ2-1; v_call: TRBV6-2/TRBV6-3; clone_size: .; d_call: TRBD1; cdr3_aa: CASSYSVRQGPNEQFF; cdr3_nt: TGTGCCAGCAGTTACTCCGTCCGACAGGGACCCAATGAGCAGTTCTTC
j_call: TRBJ2-2; v_call: TRBV5-1; clone_size: .; d_call: .; cdr3_aa: CASSSTGTPNTGELFF; cdr3_nt: TGCGCCAGCAGCTCGACCGGGACACCGAACACCGGGGAGCTGTTTTTT
j_call: TRBJ2-7; v_call: TRBV6-5; clone_size: many; d_call: .; cdr3_aa: CASSYSRGEVYEQYF; cdr3_nt: TGTGCCAGCAGTTACTCGCGCGGGGAGGTATACGAGCAGTACTTC
j_call: TRBJ2-2; v_call: TRBV12-3/TRBV12-4; clone_size: .; d_call: .; cdr3_aa: CASSYTDTGELFF; cdr3_nt: TGTGCCAGCAGTTACACCGACACCGGGGAGCTGTTTTTT
j_call: TRBJ2-1; v_call: TRBV11-3; clone_size: .; d_call: .; cdr3_aa: CASSPGGPHSEQFF; cdr3_nt: TGTGCCAGCAGCCCCGGAGGCCCCCACTCTGAGCAGTTCTTC
j_call: TRBJ2-5; v_call: TRBV7-2; clone_size: .; d_call: TRBD2; cdr3_aa: CASSLSGGAMQETQYF; cdr3_nt: TGTGCCAGCAGCTTAAGCGGGGGAGCAATGCAAGAGACCCAGTACTTC
j_call: TRBJ1-6; v_call: TRBV28; clone_size: few; d_call: .; cdr3_aa: CASSIRPSSYNSPLHF; cdr3_nt: TGTGCCAGCAGTATTCGACCGAGCTCCTATAATTCACCCCTCCACTTT
j_call: TRBJ2-6; v_call: TRBV18; clone_size: .; d_call: .; cdr3_aa: CASSPPNLSGANVLTF; cdr3_nt: TGTGCCAGCTCACCACCGAATCTGTCTGGGGCCAACGTCCTGACTTTC
j_call: TRBJ2-7; v_call: TRBV6-6; clone_size: few; d_call: .; cdr3_aa: CASRLTDPNEQYF; cdr3_nt: TGTGCCAGCAGGCTTACAGATCCCAACGAGCAGTACTTC
j_call: TRBJ2-7; v_call: TRBV7-6; clone_size: few; d_call: .; cdr3_aa: CASSFPQDLSSYEQYF; cdr3_nt: TGTGCCAGCAGCTTTCCACAAGACCTTAGCTCCTACGAGCAGTACTTC
j_call: TRBJ2-2; v_call: TRBV7-3; clone_size: few; d_call: .; cdr3_aa: CASSLEGPTGELFF; cdr3_nt: TGTGCCAGCAGCTTAGAGGGTCCCACCGGGGAGCTGTTTTTT
j_call: TRBJ2-7; v_call: TRBV12-3/TRBV12-4; clone_size: few; d_call: .; cdr3_aa: CASRRTGRHYEQYF; cdr3_nt: TGTGCCAGCAGACGTACAGGTCGGCACTACGAGCAGTACTTC
j_call: TRBJ2-7; v_call: TRBV6-2/TRBV6-3; clone_size: .; d_call: .; cdr3_aa: CASSLQGADLSEQYF; cdr3_nt: TGTGCCAGCAGTTTACAAGGGGCCGATTTATCCGAGCAGTACTTC
j_call: TRBJ1-3; v_call: TRBV4-1; clone_size: .; d_call: TRBD1; cdr3_aa: CASSPNRGSGNTIYF; cdr3_nt: TGCGCCAGCAGCCCGAACAGGGGCTCTGGAAACACCATATATTTT
j_call: TRBJ2-6; v_call: TRBV5-6; clone_size: .; d_call: TRBD1; cdr3_aa: CASRNPGTGFESGANVLTF; cdr3_nt: TGTGCCAGCAGGAACCCCGGGACAGGATTCGAATCTGGGGCCAACGTCCTGACTTTC
j_call: TRBJ2-1; v_call: TRBV12-3/TRBV12-4; clone_size: few; d_call: TRBD2; cdr3_aa: CASSFGGRHYNEQFF; cdr3_nt: TGTGCCAGCAGTTTCGGGGGGAGGCACTACAATGAGCAGTTCTTC